This TCR beta chain was documented in a study of response to subunit inactivated influenza vaccine. Broader study findings: Authors suggested few new T cells are recruited by each seasonal influenza vaccination.

This clonotype was picked up a small number of times. Its antigen is as yet unknown. After removal of 5 bases from V and 3 bases from J, the junction contained 5 bases not matched to a gene. Germline CDR1 reads SEHNR; CDR2 reads FQNEAQ (reference sequence). This CDR3 is built from 14 residues. TCRdb processed the RT-PCR reads anew with MiXCR; each CDR3 protein has one entry. The table includes around 850,000 distinct CDR3 sequences, around 20% detected once. This chain uses TRBV7-9 with TRBJ2-3, with TRBD1 matching over 7 bases. Source: PBMCs from blood, taken about 5 days after vaccination. This sequence originates from a man aged 50 or older who received an inactivated influenza vaccine. CDR3 sequence (DNA): TGTGCCAGCAGCGGACGACAGGGTACAGATACGCAGTATTTT. Its translation: CASSGRQGTDTQYF.